The 7 T cell receptor beta chains below all came from one sample that was sequenced in a study of spatial heterogeneity in lung cancer. As to time point: sample taken at primary tumor resection. TCRdb independently ran MiXCR on the 5' RACE reads; one entry per CDR3 protein. The sample lists 6,000 or so distinct CDR3 sequences; 15% to 20% were seen once. Specimen: normal lung tissue next to the tumor, collected at surgery. These receptors were taken from a male donor with early-stage non-small cell lung cancer.

The chain couples TRBV28 to TRBJ1-2; D is ambiguous. CDR1 is MDHEN and CDR2 is SYDVKM in the germline V gene. This CDR3 has 13 amino acids. The V and J ends lost 5 bases and 4 bases respectively, with 11 bases between them. The chain's CDR3 is CASSPETLYGYTF. In nucleotides, the CDR3 is TGTGCCAGCAGTCCCGAAACGCTCTATGGCTACACCTTC.

This rearrangement joins TRBV20-1 to TRBJ2-1; TRBD2 aligns across 14 bases. Looked up from germline, CDR1 is DFQATT and CDR2 is SNEGSKA (reference sequence). Trimming at V came to 2 bases and at J to 9 bases, leaving 6 bases not matched to a gene. The CDR3 is made up of 15 amino acids. The CDR3 DNA follows: TGCAGTGCTAGACCGGGACTAGCGGGAGCCGGTGAGCAGTTCTTC. Translation gives CSARPGLAGAGEQFF.

This clonotype was counted between two and nine times. The rearrangement links TRBV19 to TRBJ2-2; TRBD1 aligns across 8 bases. Germline CDR1 reads LNHDA; CDR2 reads SQIVND (reference sequence). The CDR3 totals 14 residues. V shed 2 bases and J 4 bases; nucleotides not matched to a gene: 0. CDR3 DNA sequence: TGTGCCAGTAGTATACAGGGGGCCACCGGGGAGCTGTTTTTT. This sequence encodes CASSIQGATGELFF.

This chain uses TRBV4-2 with TRBJ2-1; 11 nucleotides match TRBD2. The trim removed 4 bases at V and 5 bases at J, leaving 10 bases unmatched. The length of the CDR3 is 17 residues. From germline, CDR1 is LGHNA and CDR2 YNFKEQ. This CDR3 reads CASSRGLAGGPDNEQFF. The CDR3 nucleotides are TGTGCCAGCAGCCGAGGCCTAGCGGGAGGACCCGACAATGAGCAGTTCTTC.

This clonotype is labeled as medium-sized (0.01 to 0.1%). The gene calls are TRBV6-5 and TRBJ2-3; D is undetermined. Looked up from germline, CDR1 is MNHEY and CDR2 is SVGAGI. V dropped 6 bases and J dropped 1 base, with 11 bases sitting between them. The CDR3 runs 14 residues. In nucleotides, the CDR3 is TGTGCCAGCAGGCCTCCCTTACGCACAGATACGCAGTATTTT. Its protein is CASRPPLRTDTQYF.

This rearrangement joins TRBV11-2 to TRBJ2-2; no reliable D call. Germline V lookup: CDR1 SGHAT, CDR2 FQNNGV. V was pared by 0 bases and J by 4 bases, with 9 bases between. The CDR3 covers 15 residues. The CDR3 spells CASSLEPVPTGELFF. Here the CDR3 DNA reads TGTGCCAGCAGCTTAGAGCCCGTCCCCACCGGGGAGCTGTTTTTT.

This clonotype was detected only a few times. J is TRBJ1-5 and V is TRBV20-1; D possibly corresponds to TRBD1 (5 bases). Germline V gives CDR1 DFQATT, CDR2 SNEGSKA (reference sequence). CDR3 length: 15 amino acids. Trimming removed 1 base from V and 4 bases from J, with 14 bases in between. CDR3 sequence (DNA): TGCAGTGCTAGAGGGGGCCCCAGCGGGAATCAGCCCCAGCATTTT. Protein product: CSARGGPSGNQPQHF.